This T cell receptor beta chain was identified in a study of OX40 agonist ivuxolimab in advanced cancers. Overall study findings and caveats: The average count of expanded clones was higher among CD8+ T cells than among CD4+.

Samples were taken at baseline and on day 1 of cycles 4 and 7. Note on this clone: Its antigen is undetermined.

V lost 4 bases to trimming and J lost 2 bases, with 12 bases between them. CDR3 length: 15 amino acids. The germline V gene has CDR1 SNHLY and CDR2 FYNNEI. Sequenced by immunoSEQ multiplex PCR; TCRdb stores in-frame clones only, minus some. This table has fewer than 80,000 clones, about 90% appearing once. The receptor was derived from an adult with an advanced solid tumor such as melanoma, head and neck, liver or kidney cancer. The chain has TRBV2 and TRBJ1-3; D possibly corresponds to TRBD1 (5 bases). The sample in question was CD4+ or CD8+ T cells sorted from blood, obtained in a trial of the OX40 agonist ivuxolimab. The CDR3 coding sequence is TGTGCCAGCAGTGTCCAGGGTGTAGCTGGAAACACCATATATTTT. Translation: CASSVQGVAGNTIYF.